The next 3 T cell receptor beta chains were all read from a single sample in a study of cytomegalovirus exposure and HLA in healthy donors. Produced via immunoSEQ multiplex PCR; TCRdb's table is partial and in-frame only. Here the sample spans roughly 150,000 clones, about nine tenths being singletons. Sequenced input: PBMCs. The receptors originated from a young woman in good health and CMV-seropositive.

The chain carries TRBV6-5 and TRBJ2-1; TRBD2 agrees at 8 bases. After removal of 8 bases from V and 10 bases from J, the junction contained 13 bases not matched to a gene. The CDR3 length is 14 residues. The germline gives CDR1 MNHEY, CDR2 SVGAGI. CDR3 sequence reads: CASGDSGGLQEQFF. The CDR3 region has the DNA TGTGCCAGCGGGGACTCGGGAGGGCTCCAAGAGCAGTTCTTC.

V is TRBV7-9 and J is TRBJ2-6, with a weak D call TRBD2 (6 bases). V was trimmed by 1 base and J by 1 base, leaving 17 bases between them. The CDR3 is 19 residues long. Germline CDR1 SEHNR, CDR2 FQNEAQ (reference sequence). CDR3 protein: CASSLDTGLSPSGANVLTF. The CDR3 DNA sequence: TGTGCCAGCAGCTTAGATACGGGACTCTCCCCTTCTGGGGCCAACGTCCTGACTTTC.

The chain combines TRBV4-2 with TRBJ1-2; D remains ambiguous. The CDR3 loop spans 16 amino acids. CDR1 is LGHNA, CDR2 YNFKEQ, per germline. V lost 2 bases to trimming and J lost 4 bases, with 17 bases between them. CDR3 amino acids: CASSQSRSRHSYGYTF. The CDR3 DNA reads TGTGCCAGCAGCCAAAGCCGAAGCAGGCACTCCTATGGCTACACCTTC.